This TCR beta chain comes out of a study of shared clonotypes between healthy human individuals. All donors were Caucasian adults living in Nashville, Tennessee. Unsorted samples relied on some 90 million PBMCs, which served as the source of genomic DNA. There are 18 residues in the CDR3. Germline CDR1 is SGHRS and CDR2 is YFSETQ. The V and J ends lost 0 bases and 0 bases, in that order; junction bases with no gene match: 9. PBMC DNA, left unsorted, was sequenced on ten immunoSEQ deep assay plates. Repertoires were generated with immunoSEQ multiplex PCR, while TCRdb's copy carries only in-frame clones and drops some. This table holds around 450,000 clones, roughly 77% found once.

This sequence originates from a woman aged 40 to 49 in good health. Some clones in this sample may be carry-over from other donors' samples. Sequencing used PBMCs. The rearrangement joins TRBV5-1 to TRBJ2-1; 7 bases match TRBD2. The CDR3 DNA sequence: TGCGCCAGCAGCTTGGCTGAATTCGGGACTATCTCCTACAATGAGCAGTTCTTC. It is translated as CASSLAEFGTISYNEQFF.